This T cell receptor (beta chain) is from a study of identical twins. This clonotype was counted at least ten times. Its antigen is not identified. TCRdb fed the 5' RACE reads into MiXCR, producing one record per CDR3 protein. The table has 240,000 or so distinct CDR3 sequences, approximately 10% seen once. V lost 3 bases to trimming and J lost 6 bases, with 15 bases between them. The CDR3 loop spans 14 amino acids. Germline V CDR1 and CDR2: SGHRS, YFSETQ. Study outcomes and limitations: Conclusions came from cross-sectional statistical analysis, not from following the same donors.

The sequenced material came from memory T cells sorted from blood. The chain has TRBV5-1 and TRBJ1-1; D is perhaps TRBD1 (6 bases). The TCR sequence derives from a man aged 50-59 years in good health. The CDR3 DNA is TGCGCCAGCAGCTCCGGACAGTTTTTGGCTGAAGCTTTCTTT. Translated, it gives CASSSGQFLAEAFF.